This is a list of T cell receptor beta chains from one sample in a study of blood T cell repertoires in COVID-19. Sequencing used immunoSEQ multiplex PCR; TCRdb keeps in-frame clones, though not all of them. This table holds about 270,000 clones, about nine tenths found once. The sample taken for sequencing was peripheral blood. These receptors were obtained from a man in his forties or fifties with acute or convalescent COVID-19. The CDR3 runs from the conserved cysteine through the conserved F or W. The D gene is left open where the match is weak. Clone size appears in some rows only: once, few, many, or a class for an expanded clone.

>few|TRBD2|TRBV7-6|TRBJ2-7
TGTGCCAGCAGCCAGCGAACTCTAGCGGGGGTCCTCTACGAGCAGTACTTC
CASSQRTLAGVLYEQYF
>NA|NA|TRBV18|TRBJ1-1
TGTGCCAGCTCACCAGTGGAACCCCTCCGGGGGGCTGAAGCTTTCTTT
CASSPVEPLRGAEAFF
>NA|NA|TRBV3-1/TRBV3-2|TRBJ2-1
TGTGCCAGCAGCCAAGGTCGCGGGGATTACAATGAGCAGTTCTTC
CASSQGRGDYNEQFF
>NA|NA|TRBV5-1|TRBJ2-1
TGCGCCAGCAGCTTGGGCAGGGGCGAGCAGTTCTTC
CASSLGRGEQFF
>NA|TRBD2|TRBV30|TRBJ2-7
TGTGCCTGGACCCGAGCGGGAGTCTACGAGCAGTACTTC
CAWTRAGVYEQYF
>once|TRBD1|TRBV15|TRBJ1-6
TGTGCCACCAGCAGGGGACAGGGTAATTCACCCCTCCACTTT
CATSRGQGNSPLHF
>NA|TRBD1|TRBV10-1|TRBJ2-7
TGCGCCGGGGAGGACAGGGGGACAAGCTCCTACGAGCAGTACTTC
CAGEDRGTSSYEQYF
>NA|NA|TRBV2|TRBJ1-2
TGTGCCAGCAGTCCGTACTCACAGGGTTATGGCTACACCTTC
CASSPYSQGYGYTF
>NA|NA|TRBV2|TRBJ2-7
TGTGCCAGCAGTGCTCTCCCCTCGGGTGAGCAGTACTTC
CASSALPSGEQYF
>NA|NA|TRBV18|TRBJ1-5
TGTGCCAGCTCACGGTACTCGGATCAGCCCCAGCATTTT
CASSRYSDQPQHF
>NA|NA|TRBV27|TRBJ2-7
TGTGCCAGCAGTCCCAGCTCCTACGAGCAGTACTTC
CASSPSSYEQYF
>NA|NA|TRBV2|TRBJ2-2
TGTGCCAGCAGTGACGGTTGGACAACGAACACCGGGGAGCTGTTTTTT
CASSDGWTTNTGELFF
>NA|NA|TRBV6-1|TRBJ1-3
TGTGCCAGCAGTGAAGGAGGCGGGAGCTCTGGAAACACCATATATTTT
CASSEGGGSSGNTIYF
>NA|TRBD1|TRBV11-2|TRBJ2-2
TGTGCCAGCAGCTTACCAGGGGGCATCGGGGAGCTGTTTTTT
CASSLPGGIGELFF
>NA|TRBD1|TRBV3-1/TRBV3-2|TRBJ1-2
TGTGCCAGCAGCCCTTTCACAGGGGTTAACTATGGCTACACCTTC
CASSPFTGVNYGYTF
>NA|TRBD2|TRBV19|TRBJ2-3
TGTGCCAGTAGTACATTAGCGGGGGGGCGCACAGATACGCAGTATTTT
CASSTLAGGRTDTQYF
>few|NA|TRBV6-5|TRBJ2-2
TGTGCCAGCAGACCCTTAGGGGGACCCGGGGAGCTGTTTTTT
CASRPLGGPGELFF
>NA|TRBD1|TRBV6-6|TRBJ1-2
TGTGCCAGCAGTACATCCGGGACAGGGGAGGGCTACACCTTC
CASSTSGTGEGYTF
>NA|TRBD2|TRBV7-8|TRBJ2-1
TGTGCCAGCAGCTTAAGCGGGGGGACCGTGGGTGAGCAGTTCTTC
CASSLSGGTVGEQFF
>NA|TRBD2|TRBV2|TRBJ2-3
TGTGCCAGCACCGAAGGGGCTAGCGGGGGAATCACAGATACGCAGTATTTT
CASTEGASGGITDTQYF
>once|TRBD1|TRBV27|TRBJ2-7
TGTGCCAGCAGAAAAGGACAGGCGACCGTCTACGAGCAGTACTTC
CASRKGQATVYEQYF
>NA|TRBD2|TRBV9|TRBJ2-5
TGTGCCAGCAGCCCCGGGGAGGGTAGCCGGGGGACCCAGTACTTC
CASSPGEGSRGTQYF
>NA|NA|TRBV3-1/TRBV3-2|TRBJ2-2
TGTGCCAGCAGCCAAGGAACCTATCCGAACACCGGGGAGCTGTTTTTT
CASSQGTYPNTGELFF
>NA|NA|TRBV7-7|TRBJ2-7
TGTGCTAGCAGCCCGTCGAACCGAGGAGGCTACGAGCAGTACTTC
CASSPSNRGGYEQYF
>NA|NA|TRBV27|TRBJ1-2
TGTGCCAGCAGTTCCTACCGTCAGGAAGCCCACTATGGCTACACCTTC
CASSSYRQEAHYGYTF
>NA|TRBD1|TRBV5-1|TRBJ1-3
TGCGCCAGCAGCCGATGGACAGGGGACTTTTCTGGAAACACCATATATTTT
CASSRWTGDFSGNTIYF
>NA|TRBD1|TRBV7-9|TRBJ1-5
TGTGCCAGCAGCCGGGACAGCTCTAATCAGCCCCAGCATTTT
CASSRDSSNQPQHF
>NA|TRBD2|TRBV9|TRBJ2-1
TGTGCCAGCAGCGCTACCGGACGGGGGGGCTACAATGAGCAGTTCTTC
CASSATGRGGYNEQFF
>once|NA|TRBV5-4|TRBJ1-5
TGTGCCAGCAGCTGGGGGGGAGGGACAAGTGATCAGCCCCAGCATTTT
CASSWGGGTSDQPQHF
>NA|NA|TRBV7-9|TRBJ2-1
TGTGCCAGCAGCCGCCGGACAGCCAAGAATGAGCAGTTCTTC
CASSRRTAKNEQFF
>NA|NA|TRBV2|TRBJ2-5
TGTGCCAGCAGTTCAGGAGAGACCCAGTACTTC
CASSSGETQYF
>once|NA|TRBV5-1|TRBJ2-5
TGCGCCAGCAGCTCCGGACAGCAAGAGACCCAGTACTTC
CASSSGQQETQYF
>NA|NA|TRBV3-1/TRBV3-2|TRBJ1-6
TGTGCCAGCAGTCGGTCGGGCGGGGGTAATTCACCCCTCCACTTT
CASSRSGGGNSPLHF